This T cell receptor beta chain was sequenced in a study of control samples from healthy donors and cancer patients. Measured with immunoSEQ multiplex PCR; TCRdb has only the in-frame clones, and not every one. The sample shows about 130,000 clones, 91% of them seen only once. Points on this clone: Within the sample, other DNA sequences also encode this same CDR3.

Germline values: CDR1 LNHDA, CDR2 SQIVND (reference sequence). This CDR3 region has 14 residues. V gave up 3 bases and J gave up 4 bases; unmatched junction bases: 4. V usage is TRBV19 and J usage is TRBJ1-2; 8 nucleotides match TRBD1. The specimen was blood. This clonotype originated in a man aged 18 to 35 in good health. CDR3 nucleotide sequence: TGTGCCAGTAGTATCGGACAGGGCGGCTATGGCTACACCTTC. Translation: CASSIGQGGYGYTF.